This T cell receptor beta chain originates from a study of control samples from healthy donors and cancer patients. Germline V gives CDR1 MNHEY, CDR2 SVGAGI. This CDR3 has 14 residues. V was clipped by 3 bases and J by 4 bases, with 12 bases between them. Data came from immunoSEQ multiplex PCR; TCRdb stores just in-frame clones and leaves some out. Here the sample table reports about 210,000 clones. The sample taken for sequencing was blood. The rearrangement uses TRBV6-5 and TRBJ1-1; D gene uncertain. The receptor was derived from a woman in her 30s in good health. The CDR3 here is CASSYQPFGTEAFF. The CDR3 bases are TGTGCCAGCAGTTATCAGCCCTTCGGCACTGAAGCTTTCTTT.